Below, 17 T cell receptor beta chains from the same sample are listed, as sequenced in a study of cytomegalovirus exposure and HLA in healthy donors. The PCR had 60 Vbeta and 13 Jbeta primers. The repertoire was sequenced with immunoSEQ multiplex PCR; TCRdb's copy has only in-frame clones and lacks some. This table holds roughly 160,000 clones, over 75% found once. Sequenced input: PBMCs. Receptors originate from a woman aged 45-65 years in good health and CMV-seropositive.

A few counts support this clone. The V call is TRBV27, the J call TRBJ2-1; no reliable D call. CDR1 MNHEY and CDR2 SMNVEV come from the germline V gene (reference sequence). Trimming took 3 bases from V and 6 from J, leaving 18 bases between them. CDR3 length: 16 amino acids. Written as DNA, the CDR3 is TGTGCCAGCAGTTTTACCCCCTCTCGTTCGGGCAATGAGCAGTTCTTC. The encoded protein is CASSFTPSRSGNEQFF.

This chain uses TRBV19 with TRBJ2-7; the match to TRBD1 covers 7 bases. This CDR3 has 16 amino acids. With V trimmed by 5 bases and J by 4 bases, 14 bases remained unmatched. In germline, CDR1 is LNHDA, CDR2 SQIVND (reference sequence). The CDR3 is CASSQETGTAYYEQYF. The CDR3 bases are TGTGCCAGTAGTCAGGAAACCGGGACAGCCTATTACGAGCAGTACTTC.

The gene calls are TRBV27 and TRBJ1-2; D not certain. CDR1 is MNHEY, CDR2 SMNVEV, per germline (reference sequence). V lost 3 bases and J 2 bases, leaving 10 bases between the germline ends. There are 14 residues in the CDR3. The CDR3 DNA reads as TGTGCCAGCAGTTTGGCAGGAGGGAACTATGGCTACACCTTC. Encoded protein: CASSLAGGNYGYTF.

The gene calls are TRBV14 and TRBJ2-4; weak D call: TRBD1 (5 bases). Germline V CDR1 and CDR2: SGHDN, FVKESK. Trimming stripped 6 bases from V and 9 bases from J, with 18 bases between. The CDR3 length is 14 residues. In DNA, the CDR3 is TGTGCCAGCAGTCCCTGGTTAGACAGTATCATTCAGTACTTC. This gives the protein CASSPWLDSIIQYF.

The V and J genes are TRBV4-2 and TRBJ2-7; 7 nucleotides line up with TRBD1. The V segment lost 0 bases and the J segment 2 bases; nucleotides outside the gene matches: 4. Looked up from germline, CDR1 is LGHNA and CDR2 is YNFKEQ. This CDR3 is built from 15 residues. The CDR3 loop reads CASSQEAGTAYEQYF. Here the CDR3 DNA reads TGTGCCAGCAGCCAAGAAGCCGGGACAGCCTACGAGCAGTACTTC.

The genes are TRBV15 and TRBJ2-7; D gene uncertain. The CDR3 runs to 11 residues. Germline lookup yields CDR1 LNHNV and CDR2 YYDKDF (reference sequence). The germline V and J ends were trimmed by 3 bases and 5 bases, with 5 bases remaining between them. The CDR3 region is CATSRADEQYF. The CDR3 region has the DNA TGTGCCACCAGCAGGGCCGACGAGCAGTACTTC.

The V and J genes are TRBV6-4 and TRBJ2-1, with 8 bases fitting TRBD1. This CDR3 comprises 16 residues. Germline V lookup: CDR1 MRHNA, CDR2 SNTAGT. Losses at the gene ends were 2 bases for V and 4 bases for J; bases not matched to a gene: 7. CDR3 sequence (DNA): TGTGCCAGCAGTGACAGAGGACAGGGCGCTTACAATGAGCAGTTCTTC. This codes for CASSDRGQGAYNEQFF.

This chain joins TRBV9 and TRBJ1-1, with a weak D call TRBD1 (5 bases). The germline V and J ends were trimmed by 0 bases and 4 bases, with 13 bases remaining between them. The CDR3 consists of 15 residues. Germline V gene lookup returns CDR1 SGDLS and CDR2 YYNGEE. CDR3: CASSVAAGRATEAFF. CDR3 bases: TGTGCCAGCAGCGTAGCCGCAGGGAGGGCCACTGAAGCTTTCTTT.

CDR3 nucleotide sequence: TGTGCCACCAGCACTATACAGGGGGAATTCAACACCATATATTTT. It translates to CATSTIQGEFNTIYF. V gene TRBV15 combines with J gene TRBJ1-3, with TRBD1 matching 8 bases. After removal of 4 bases from V and 7 bases from J, the junction contained 9 bases not matched to a gene. CDR3 length equals 15 residues. Germline V gene data show CDR1 as LNHNV and CDR2 as YYDKDF (reference sequence).

J is TRBJ2-5 and V is TRBV19; weak D call: TRBD1 (6 bases). Per germline, CDR1 LNHDA and CDR2 SQIVND (reference sequence). Trimming took 3 bases from V and 5 from J, leaving 16 bases between them. CDR3 size: 15 residues. CDR3 nucleotide sequence: TGTGCCAGTAGTATGGGGGCCGGGTGGGTTGAGACCCAGTACTTC. It specifies CASSMGAGWVETQYF. The full variable domain, in which reference TRBV19 and TRBJ2-5 provide the parts outside the CDR3, is DGGITQSPKYLFRKEGQNVTLSCEQNLNHDAMYWYRQDPGQGLRLIYYSQIVNDFQKGDIAEGYSVSREKKESFPLTVTSAQKNPTAFYLCASSMGAGWVETQYFGPGTRLLVL.

This clone has a handful of counts. The rearrangement joins TRBV11-2 to TRBJ2-5; 8 bases match TRBD2. The CDR3 sequence is 13 residues long. The germline V gene encodes CDR1 SGHAT and CDR2 FQNNGV. V dropped 6 bases and J dropped 2; count of bases not matched to a gene: 2. The CDR3 coding sequence is TGTGCCAGCAGGAGCGGGGGACAAGAGACCCAGTACTTC. Residues: CASRSGGQETQYF.

This clone was found a few times. J is TRBJ2-5 and V is TRBV7-2, with 10 bases fitting TRBD1. The CDR3 totals 16 residues. The V gene end was trimmed by 5 bases and the J gene end by 0 bases; junction bases not matched to a gene: 6. Germline V lookup: CDR1 SGHTA, CDR2 FQGNSA. The DNA for the CDR3 is TGTGCCAGCAGCACCTCGGACAGGGGGTACCAAGAGACCCAGTACTTC. Protein product: CASSTSDRGYQETQYF.

The rearrangement links TRBV6-6 to TRBJ1-2; 8 bases align to TRBD1. Per the germline V gene, CDR1 is MNHNY and CDR2 is SVGAGI (reference sequence). This CDR3 contains 14 residues. V gave up 4 bases and J gave up 6 bases; unmatched junction bases: 7. The CDR3, as DNA: TGTGCCAGCAGTTCCACGGACAGGGCTAATGGCTACACCTTC. As protein: CASSSTDRANGYTF.

V is TRBV2 and J is TRBJ1-2; 10 positions match TRBD1. The CDR3 is made up of 12 amino acids. With V trimmed by 11 bases and J by 6 bases, 6 bases remained unmatched. Looked up from germline, CDR1 is SNHLY and CDR2 is FYNNEI. Here the CDR3 DNA reads TGTGCCGGATGGGACAGGGGAAATGGCTACACCTTC. Its protein product is CAGWDRGNGYTF. The complete variable domain, with remaining parts taken from reference TRBV2 and TRBJ1-2, reads EPEVTQTPSHQVTQMGQEVILRCVPISNHLYFYWYRQILGQKVEFLVSFYNNEISEKSEIFDDQFSVERPDGSNFTLKIRSTKLEDSAMYFCAGWDRGNGYTFGSGTRLTVV.

The chain couples TRBV18 to TRBJ1-2; D perhaps matches TRBD1 (6 bases). Germline V gene sequence: CDR1 KGHSH, CDR2 LQKENI. V was clipped by 4 bases and J by 4 bases, with 10 bases between them. The CDR3 covers 13 residues. The CDR3 DNA reads TGTGCCAGCTCACTATTGGACAGCTATGGCTACACCTTC. Its translation is CASSLLDSYGYTF.

This clone has a handful of counts. The gene calls are TRBV5-6 and TRBJ1-1; the match to TRBD1 covers 8 bases. Unmatched junction bases numbered 4, after V lost 3 bases and J lost 0 bases. The CDR3 covers 15 residues. Germline-derived CDR1 and CDR2 are SGHDT and YYEEEE. CDR3 bases: TGTGCCAGCAGCTCCCGACAGGGGATGAACACTGAAGCTTTCTTT. Protein sequence: CASSSRQGMNTEAFF.

The V gene is TRBV7-2, the J gene TRBJ2-7, with D perhaps TRBD2 (6 bases). V was shortened by 5 bases and J by 3 bases, with 17 bases between the two germline ends. The length of the CDR3 is 15 residues. CDR1 SGHTA and CDR2 FQGNSA come from the germline V gene. CDR3 in DNA: TGTGCCAGCAGCCCTCGATCCGGGAGTCACTACGAGCAGTACTTC. It is translated as CASSPRSGSHYEQYF.